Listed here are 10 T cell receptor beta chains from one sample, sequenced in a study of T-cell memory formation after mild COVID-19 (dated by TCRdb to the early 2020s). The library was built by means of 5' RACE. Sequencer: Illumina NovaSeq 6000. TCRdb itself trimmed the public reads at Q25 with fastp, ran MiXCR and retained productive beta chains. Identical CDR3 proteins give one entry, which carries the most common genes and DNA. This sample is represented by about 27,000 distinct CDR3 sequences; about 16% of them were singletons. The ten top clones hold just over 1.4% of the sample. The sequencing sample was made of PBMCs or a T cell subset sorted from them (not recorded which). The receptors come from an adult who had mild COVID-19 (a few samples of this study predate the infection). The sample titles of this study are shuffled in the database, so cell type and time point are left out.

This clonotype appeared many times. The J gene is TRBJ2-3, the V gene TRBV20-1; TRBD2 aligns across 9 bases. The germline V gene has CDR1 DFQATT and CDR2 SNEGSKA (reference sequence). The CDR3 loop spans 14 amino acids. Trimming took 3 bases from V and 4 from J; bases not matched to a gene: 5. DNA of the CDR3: TGCAGTGCTAGTGGCACTAGCGGGCCAGATACGCAGTATTTT. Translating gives CSASGTSGPDTQYF.

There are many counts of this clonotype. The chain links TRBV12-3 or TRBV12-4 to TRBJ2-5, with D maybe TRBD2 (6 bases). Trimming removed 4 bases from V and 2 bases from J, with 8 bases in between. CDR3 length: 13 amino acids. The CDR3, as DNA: TGTGCCAGCAGTTACGGGACTCAAGAGACCCAGTACTTC. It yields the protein CASSYGTQETQYF.

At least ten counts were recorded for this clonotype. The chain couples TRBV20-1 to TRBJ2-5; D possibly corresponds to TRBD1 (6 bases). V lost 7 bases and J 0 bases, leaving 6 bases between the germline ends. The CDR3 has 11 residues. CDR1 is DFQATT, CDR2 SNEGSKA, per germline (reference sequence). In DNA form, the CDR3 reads TGCAGTGGGACAGACCAAGAGACCCAGTACTTC. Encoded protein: CSGTDQETQYF.

The CDR3 sequence is CASSASYNEQFF. CDR3 coding DNA: TGTGCCAGCAGTGCATCCTACAATGAGCAGTTCTTC. The chain is built from TRBV3-1 and TRBJ2-1, with D uncertain. CDR1 and CDR2 (germline): LGHDT, YNNKEL (reference sequence). CDR3 length: 12 residues. Trimming removed 6 bases from V and 1 base from J, with 4 bases in between.

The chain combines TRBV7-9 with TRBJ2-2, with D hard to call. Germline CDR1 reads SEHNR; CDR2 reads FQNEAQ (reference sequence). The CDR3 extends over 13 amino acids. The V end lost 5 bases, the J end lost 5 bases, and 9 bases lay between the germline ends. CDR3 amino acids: CASSPQETGELFF. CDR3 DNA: TGTGCCAGCAGCCCTCAGGAAACCGGGGAGCTGTTTTTT.

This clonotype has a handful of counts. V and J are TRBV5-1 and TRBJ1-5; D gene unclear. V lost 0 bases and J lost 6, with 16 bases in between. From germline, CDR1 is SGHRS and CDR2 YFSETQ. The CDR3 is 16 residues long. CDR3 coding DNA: TGCGCCAGCAGCTTGGGTTCGGCAAGCTCAGGTCAGCCCCAGCATTTT. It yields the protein CASSLGSASSGQPQHF.

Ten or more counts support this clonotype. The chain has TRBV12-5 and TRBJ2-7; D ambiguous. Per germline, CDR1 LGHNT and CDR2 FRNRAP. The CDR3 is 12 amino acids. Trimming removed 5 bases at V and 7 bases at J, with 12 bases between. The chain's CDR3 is CASGAVYGEQYF. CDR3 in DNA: TGTGCTAGTGGTGCCGTCTATGGGGAGCAGTACTTC.

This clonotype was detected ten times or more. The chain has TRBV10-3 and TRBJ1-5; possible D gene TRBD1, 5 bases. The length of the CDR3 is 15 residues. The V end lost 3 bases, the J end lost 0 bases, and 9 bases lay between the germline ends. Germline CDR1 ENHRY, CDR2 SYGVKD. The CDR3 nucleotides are TGTGCCATCAGTGAAAATCAGGGTAGCAATCAGCCCCAGCATTTT. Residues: CAISENQGSNQPQHF.

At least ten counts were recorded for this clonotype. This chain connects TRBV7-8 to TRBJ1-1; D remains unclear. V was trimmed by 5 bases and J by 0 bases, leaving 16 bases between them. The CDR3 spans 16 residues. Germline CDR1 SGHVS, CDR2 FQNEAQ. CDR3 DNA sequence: TGTGCCAGCAGCATTGGGCGAGCCGCCTTGAACACTGAAGCTTTCTTT. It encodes CASSIGRAALNTEAFF.

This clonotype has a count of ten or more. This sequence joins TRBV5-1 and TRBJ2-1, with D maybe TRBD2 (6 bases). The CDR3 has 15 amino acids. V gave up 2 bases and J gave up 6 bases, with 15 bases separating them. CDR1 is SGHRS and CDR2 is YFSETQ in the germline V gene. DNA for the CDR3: TGCGCCAGCAGCTTCGGGGGTCGCGTCGGCAATGAGCAGTTCTTC. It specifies CASSFGGRVGNEQFF. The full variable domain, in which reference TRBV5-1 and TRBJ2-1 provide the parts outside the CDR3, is KAGVTQTPRYLIKTRGQQVTLSCSPISGHRSVSWYQQTPGQGLQFLFEYFSETQRNKGNFPGRFSGRQFSNSRSEMNVSTLELGDSALYLCASSFGGRVGNEQFFGPGTRLTVL.